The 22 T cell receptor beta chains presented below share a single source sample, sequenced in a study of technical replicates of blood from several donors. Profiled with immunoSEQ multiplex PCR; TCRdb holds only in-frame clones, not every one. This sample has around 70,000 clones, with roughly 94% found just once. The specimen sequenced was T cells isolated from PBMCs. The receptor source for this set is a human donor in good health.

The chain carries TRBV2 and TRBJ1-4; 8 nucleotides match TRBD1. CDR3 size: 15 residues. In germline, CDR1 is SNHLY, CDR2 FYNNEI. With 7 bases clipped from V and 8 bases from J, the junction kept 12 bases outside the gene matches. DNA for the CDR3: TGTGCCAGCACCTGGTTCGGACAGGGTCAGGAAAAACTGTTTTTT. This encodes CASTWFGQGQEKLFF.

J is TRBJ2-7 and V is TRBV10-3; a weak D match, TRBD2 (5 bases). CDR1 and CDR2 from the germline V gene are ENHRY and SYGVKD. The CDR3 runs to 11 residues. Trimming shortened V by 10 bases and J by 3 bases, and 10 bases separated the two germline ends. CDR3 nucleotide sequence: TGTGCCACTGGACTTGTCTACGAGCAGTACTTC. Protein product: CATGLVYEQYF.

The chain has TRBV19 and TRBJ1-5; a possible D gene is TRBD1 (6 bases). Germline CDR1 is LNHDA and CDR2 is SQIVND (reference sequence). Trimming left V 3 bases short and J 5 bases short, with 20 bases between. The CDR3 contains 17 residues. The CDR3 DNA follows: TGTGCCAGTAGTATGGCTTTAGTTGAAGGGGGAGATCAGCCCCAGCATTTT. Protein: CASSMALVEGGDQPQHF.

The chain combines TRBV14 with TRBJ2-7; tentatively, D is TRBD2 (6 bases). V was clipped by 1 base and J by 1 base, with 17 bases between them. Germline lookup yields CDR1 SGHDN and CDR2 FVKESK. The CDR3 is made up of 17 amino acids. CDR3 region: CASSQGGLTGVSYEQYF. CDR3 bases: TGTGCCAGCAGCCAAGGGGGGTTAACGGGAGTATCCTACGAGCAGTACTTC.

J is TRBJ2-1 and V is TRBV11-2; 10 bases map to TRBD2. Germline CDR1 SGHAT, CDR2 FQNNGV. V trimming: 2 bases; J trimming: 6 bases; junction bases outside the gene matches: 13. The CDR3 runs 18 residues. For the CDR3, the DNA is TGTGCCAGCAGCTTAATGGGATTAGCGGGAGGTGTAGTCAATGAGCAGTTCTTC. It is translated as CASSLMGLAGGVVNEQFF.

The DNA for the CDR3 is TGTGCCAGCAGACCCGAACAGGAAGATCTCCACGAGCAGTACTTC. Translating gives CASRPEQEDLHEQYF. The chain employs TRBV27 and TRBJ2-7; perhaps TRBD1 as D (5 bases). The CDR3 sequence is 15 residues long. Germline-derived CDR1 and CDR2 are MNHEY and SMNVEV (reference sequence). The ends were cut back, 6 bases at V and 5 bases at J, with 20 bases in the middle.

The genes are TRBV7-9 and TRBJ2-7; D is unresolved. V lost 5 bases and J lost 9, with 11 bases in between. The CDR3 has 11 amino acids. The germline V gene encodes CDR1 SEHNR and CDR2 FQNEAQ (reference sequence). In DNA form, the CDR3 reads TGTGCCAGCAGCCCCGTGAGCGCGCAGTACTTC. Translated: CASSPVSAQYF.

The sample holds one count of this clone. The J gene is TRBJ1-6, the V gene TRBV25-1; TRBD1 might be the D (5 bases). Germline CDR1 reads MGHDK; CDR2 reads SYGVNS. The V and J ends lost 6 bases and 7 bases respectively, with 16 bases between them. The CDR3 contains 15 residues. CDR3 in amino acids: CASSKRQGGNSPLHF. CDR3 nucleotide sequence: TGTGCCAGCAGCAAACGGCAGGGAGGGAATTCACCCCTCCACTTT.

The CDR3 sequence is CASSYSRVGEQYF. The DNA of the CDR3 is TGTGCCAGCAGTTACTCCAGGGTAGGGGAGCAGTACTTC. V usage is TRBV6-5 and J usage is TRBJ2-7, with D perhaps TRBD1 (5 bases). This CDR3 has 13 amino acids. Germline CDR1 MNHEY, CDR2 SVGAGI. Trimming removed 0 bases at V and 7 bases at J, with 10 bases between.

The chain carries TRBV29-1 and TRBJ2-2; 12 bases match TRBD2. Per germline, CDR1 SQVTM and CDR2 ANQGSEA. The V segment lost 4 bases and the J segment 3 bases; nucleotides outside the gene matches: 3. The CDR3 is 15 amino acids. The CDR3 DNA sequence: TGCAGCGTTGTCTCTAGCGGGAGGGACACCGGGGAGCTGTTTTTT. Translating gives CSVVSSGRDTGELFF.

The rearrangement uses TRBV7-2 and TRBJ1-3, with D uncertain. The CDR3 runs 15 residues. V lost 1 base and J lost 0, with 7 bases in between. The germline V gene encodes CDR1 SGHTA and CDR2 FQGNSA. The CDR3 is CASSLDGVSGNTIYF. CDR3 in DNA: TGTGCCAGCAGCTTAGACGGGGTCTCTGGAAACACCATATATTTT.

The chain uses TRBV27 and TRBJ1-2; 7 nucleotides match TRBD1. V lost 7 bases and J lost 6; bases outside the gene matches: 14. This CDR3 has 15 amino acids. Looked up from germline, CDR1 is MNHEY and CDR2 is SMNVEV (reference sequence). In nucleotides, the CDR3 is TGTGCCAGCACCATTTTGGGGGACAGATCCCATGGCTACACCTTC. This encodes CASTILGDRSHGYTF.

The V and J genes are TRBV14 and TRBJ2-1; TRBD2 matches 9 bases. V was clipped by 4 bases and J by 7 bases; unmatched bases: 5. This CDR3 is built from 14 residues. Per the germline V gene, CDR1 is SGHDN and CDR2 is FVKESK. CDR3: CASSLGTSWNEQFF. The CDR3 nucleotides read TGTGCCAGCAGCCTCGGGACTAGCTGGAATGAGCAGTTCTTC.

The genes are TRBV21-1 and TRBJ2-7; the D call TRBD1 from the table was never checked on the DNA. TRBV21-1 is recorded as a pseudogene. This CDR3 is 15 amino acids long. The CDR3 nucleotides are TGTGCCAGCAGTAACTCCGGGACAGGGGGCCACGAGCAGTACTTC. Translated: CASSNSGTGGHEQYF.

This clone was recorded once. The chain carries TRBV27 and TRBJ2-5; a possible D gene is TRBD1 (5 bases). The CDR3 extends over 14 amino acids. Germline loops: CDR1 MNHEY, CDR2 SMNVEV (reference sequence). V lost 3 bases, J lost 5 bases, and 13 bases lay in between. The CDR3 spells CASSFAGPDETQYF. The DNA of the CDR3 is TGTGCCAGCAGTTTCGCAGGGCCGGATGAGACCCAGTACTTC.

The CDR3 nucleotides read TGTGCCAGCAGTTACTCGAAGTACAGTACTAACTATGGCTACACCTTC. Protein: CASSYSKYSTNYGYTF. The rearrangement joins TRBV6-5 to TRBJ1-2; no clear D. Trimming shortened V by 0 bases and J by 0 bases, and 11 bases separated the two germline ends. Germline V gives CDR1 MNHEY, CDR2 SVGAGI. The CDR3 has 16 amino acids.

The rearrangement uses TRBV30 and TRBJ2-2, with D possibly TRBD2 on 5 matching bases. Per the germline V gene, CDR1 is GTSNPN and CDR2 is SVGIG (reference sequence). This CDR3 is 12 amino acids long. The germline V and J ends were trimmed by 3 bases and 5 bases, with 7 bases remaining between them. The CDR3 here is CAWRRVTGELFF. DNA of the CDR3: TGTGCCTGGAGGAGGGTAACCGGGGAGCTGTTTTTT.

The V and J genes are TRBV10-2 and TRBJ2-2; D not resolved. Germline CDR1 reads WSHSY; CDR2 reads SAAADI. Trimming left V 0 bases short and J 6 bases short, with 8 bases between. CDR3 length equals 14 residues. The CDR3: CASSESSGPGELFF. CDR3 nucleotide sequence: TGCGCCAGCAGTGAGTCGTCAGGCCCCGGGGAGCTGTTTTTT.

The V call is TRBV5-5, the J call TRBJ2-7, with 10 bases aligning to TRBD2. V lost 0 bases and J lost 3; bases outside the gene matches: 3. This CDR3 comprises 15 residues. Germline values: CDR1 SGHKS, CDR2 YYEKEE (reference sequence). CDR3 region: CASSLGGTSVYEQYF. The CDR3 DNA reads TGTGCCAGCAGCTTGGGGGGGACTAGCGTCTACGAGCAGTACTTC.

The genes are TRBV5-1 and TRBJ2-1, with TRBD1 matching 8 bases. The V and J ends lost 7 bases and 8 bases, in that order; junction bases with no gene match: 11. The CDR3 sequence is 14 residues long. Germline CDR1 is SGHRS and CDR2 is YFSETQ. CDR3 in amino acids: CASGEDREVDEQFF. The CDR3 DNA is TGCGCCAGCGGGGAGGACAGGGAGGTCGATGAGCAGTTCTTC.

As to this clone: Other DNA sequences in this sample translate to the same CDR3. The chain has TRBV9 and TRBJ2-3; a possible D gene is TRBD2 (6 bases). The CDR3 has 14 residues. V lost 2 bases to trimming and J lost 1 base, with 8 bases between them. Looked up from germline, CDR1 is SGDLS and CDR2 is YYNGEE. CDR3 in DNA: TGTGCCAGCAGCGTTAGCGGTCGCACAGATACGCAGTATTTT. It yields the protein CASSVSGRTDTQYF. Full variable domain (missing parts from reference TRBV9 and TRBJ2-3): DSGVTQTPKHLITATGQRVTLRCSPRSGDLSVYWYQQSLDQGLQFLIQYYNGEERAKGNILERFSAQQFPDLHSELNLSSLELGDSALYFCASSVSGRTDTQYFGPGTRLTVL.

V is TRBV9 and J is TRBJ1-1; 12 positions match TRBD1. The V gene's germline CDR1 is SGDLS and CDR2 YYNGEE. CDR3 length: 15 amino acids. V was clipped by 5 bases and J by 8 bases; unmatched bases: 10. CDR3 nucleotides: TGTGCCAGCAGGCCCGGGACAGGGGGCTTCTTGGAAGCTTTCTTT. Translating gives CASRPGTGGFLEAFF.